Included here is one T cell receptor (beta chain) sequence, with context. Patients with a history of autoimmune disease or on systemic immunosuppression were excluded. This entry comes from a study of OX40 agonist ivuxolimab in advanced cancers. Per the germline V gene, CDR1 is SGHTA and CDR2 is FQGTGA. The ends were cut back, 1 base at V and 1 base at J, with 6 bases in the middle. The CDR3 loop spans 14 amino acids. Libraries were prepared by immunoSEQ multiplex PCR; TCRdb keeps only in-frame clonotypes and omits some of them. The sample records over 85,000 clones, 85% to 90% being singletons. The rearrangement uses TRBV7-3 and TRBJ2-3; D remains unclear. Sequencing used CD4+ or CD8+ T cells sorted from blood, obtained in a trial of the OX40 agonist ivuxolimab. This sequence was found in an adult with an advanced solid tumor such as melanoma, head and neck, liver or kidney cancer. The CDR3 nucleotides read TGTGCCAGCAGCTTAAACCGAGGCACAGATACGCAGTATTTT. This encodes CASSLNRGTDTQYF.